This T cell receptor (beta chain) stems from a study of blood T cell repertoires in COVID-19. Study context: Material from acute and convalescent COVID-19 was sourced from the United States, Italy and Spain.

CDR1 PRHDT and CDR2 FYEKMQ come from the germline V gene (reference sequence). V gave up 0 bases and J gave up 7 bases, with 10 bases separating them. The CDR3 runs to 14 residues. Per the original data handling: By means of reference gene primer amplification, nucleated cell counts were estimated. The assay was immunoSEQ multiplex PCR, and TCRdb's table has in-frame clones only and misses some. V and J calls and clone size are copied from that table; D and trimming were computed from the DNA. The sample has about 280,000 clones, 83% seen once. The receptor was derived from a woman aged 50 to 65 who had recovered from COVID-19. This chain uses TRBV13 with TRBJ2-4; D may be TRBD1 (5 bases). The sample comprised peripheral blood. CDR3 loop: CASSLGVQVNIQYF. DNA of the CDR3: TGTGCCAGCAGCTTAGGCGTACAGGTGAACATTCAGTACTTC.